This is a list of T cell receptor beta chains from one sample in a study of technical replicates of blood from several donors. Generated by immunoSEQ multiplex PCR, the TCRdb table keeps only in-frame clones and is missing some. The data show tens of thousands of clones, approximately 90% seen once. The sample was T cells isolated from PBMCs. These receptors all come from a human donor in good health. Each CDR3 is given with its conserved first and last residue. The D gene is left open where the match is weak. Only part of the rows carry a size: once, few, many, or a class if the clone is expanded.

j_gene	d_gene	v_gene	abundance	CDR3aa	CDR3nt
TRBJ1-5	TRBD1	TRBV27	once	CASSIIGTGDQPQHF	TGTGCCAGCAGCATAATCGGGACAGGGGATCAGCCCCAGCATTTT
TRBJ1-2	NA	TRBV4-1	NA	CASSQDGEGNYGYTF	TGCGCCAGCAGCCAAGATGGTGAGGGTAACTATGGCTACACCTTC
TRBJ2-2	NA	TRBV5-1	NA	CASSLERVGELFF	TGCGCCAGCAGCTTGGAACGCGTCGGGGAGCTGTTTTTT
TRBJ1-2	TRBD1	TRBV5-1	NA	CASRQTGGSGYGYTF	TGCGCCAGCCGCCAAACAGGGGGCTCAGGCTATGGCTACACCTTC
TRBJ2-5	NA	TRBV6-1	NA	CASSGPGAETQYF	TGTGCCAGCAGTGGCCCAGGGGCAGAGACCCAGTACTTC
TRBJ1-5	NA	TRBV9	few	CASSVDGRGDQPQHF	TGTGCCAGCAGCGTAGACGGACGGGGAGATCAGCCCCAGCATTTT
TRBJ1-5	NA	TRBV19	NA	CASSIAGRDFNQPQHF	TGTGCCAGTAGTATTGCGGGCAGGGACTTTAATCAGCCCCAGCATTTT
TRBJ2-5	TRBD2	TRBV10-3	NA	CAISESESLSAGGETQYF	TGTGCCATCAGTGAGTCCGAAAGTTTATCGGCGGGAGGAGAGACCCAGTACTTC
TRBJ2-3	TRBD1	TRBV19	NA	CASSITGTGWGIRNTQYF	TGTGCCAGTAGTATAACCGGGACAGGGTGGGGGATAAGAAATACGCAGTATTTT
TRBJ2-7	NA	TRBV7-6	NA	CASSPTVQEYEQYF	TGTGCCAGCAGTCCCACTGTACAGGAATACGAGCAGTACTTC
TRBJ2-1	NA	TRBV5-1	NA	CASSSAWMRGPYNEQFF	TGCGCCAGCAGCTCCGCCTGGATGCGGGGGCCATACAATGAGCAGTTCTTC
TRBJ1-5	NA	TRBV6-1	few	CASRLEENQPQHF	TGTGCCAGCAGGTTGGAGGAGAATCAGCCCCAGCATTTT
TRBJ2-1	TRBD2	TRBV29-1	once	CSVRESGRVSEQFF	TGCAGCGTTAGGGAAAGCGGGAGGGTGAGTGAGCAGTTCTTC
TRBJ1-1	NA	TRBV27	NA	CASSLSRGEAFF	TGTGCCAGCAGCCTATCCCGCGGTGAAGCTTTCTTT
TRBJ2-7	NA	TRBV11-2	NA	CASSLVGSGQGAVEQYF	TGTGCCAGCAGCTTAGTCGGTAGCGGGCAGGGGGCTGTTGAGCAGTACTTC
TRBJ2-1	TRBD1	TRBV14	NA	CASSPHLWDRGNEQFF	TGTGCCAGCAGCCCCCACCTTTGGGACAGGGGTAATGAGCAGTTCTTC
TRBJ1-1	NA	TRBV4-1	NA	CASSRGGAMNTEAFF	TGCGCCAGCAGCCGGGGGGGGGCAATGAACACTGAAGCTTTCTTT
TRBJ2-7	NA	TRBV10-1	NA	CASRFDRQANSYEQYF	TGCGCCAGCAGGTTTGACCGACAGGCTAACTCCTACGAGCAGTACTTC
TRBJ2-7	TRBD2	TRBV4-1	NA	CASSQDGGDSYEQYF	TGCGCCAGCAGCCAAGATGGGGGGGACTCCTACGAGCAGTACTTC
TRBJ2-7	NA	TRBV19	NA	CASSWTDSYEQYF	TGTGCCAGTAGTTGGACAGACTCCTACGAGCAGTACTTC
TRBJ2-7	NA	TRBV6-1	NA	CASSVGTIDEQYF	TGTGCCAGCAGTGTAGGGACAATCGACGAGCAGTACTTC
TRBJ1-2	NA	TRBV28	NA	CASSSSLRSGGYTF	TGTGCCAGCAGTTCCTCCCTTAGGTCGGGTGGCTACACCTTC
TRBJ2-2	NA	TRBV11-3	NA	CASKTGVANTGELFF	TGTGCCAGTAAAACAGGTGTGGCCAACACCGGGGAGCTGTTTTTT
TRBJ1-6	TRBD1	TRBV19	once	CASQRDRANSPLHF	TGTGCCAGTCAACGGGACAGGGCTAATTCACCCCTCCACTTT
TRBJ2-3	NA	TRBV28	NA	CASSPRGRLTDTQYF	TGTGCCAGCTCCCCTAGAGGGAGGCTCACAGATACGCAGTATTTT
TRBJ2-3	TRBD1	TRBV6-1	NA	CASSDPGGVTDTQYF	TGTGCCAGCAGTGATCCAGGGGGAGTAACAGATACGCAGTATTTT
TRBJ2-2	NA	TRBV28	NA	CASSFGRGFNTGELFF	TGTGCCAGCAGTTTTGGCAGGGGCTTTAACACCGGGGAGCTGTTTTTT
TRBJ2-3	TRBD2	TRBV28	NA	CASIGGRRADTQYF	TGTGCCAGCATCGGCGGGAGACGCGCAGATACGCAGTATTTT
TRBJ2-5	NA	TRBV2	once	CASMRGETQYF	TGTGCCAGCATGAGGGGGGAGACCCAGTACTTC
TRBJ1-3	NA	TRBV6-5	NA	CASGEVISGNTIYF	TGTGCCAGCGGTGAGGTAATCTCTGGAAACACCATATATTTT
TRBJ2-5	TRBD1	TRBV5-4	NA	CASSSTGGRYGTQYF	TGTGCCAGCAGCTCGACAGGGGGCAGGTATGGGACCCAGTACTTC
TRBJ2-5	NA	TRBV7-9	NA	CASSPAGFGETQYF	TGTGCCAGCAGCCCGGCAGGGTTTGGGGAGACCCAGTACTTC
TRBJ1-2	NA	TRBV30	NA	CAWSLTGTGYTF	TGTGCCTGGAGTTTAACAGGAACGGGCTACACCTTC
TRBJ2-7	TRBD2	TRBV10-2	NA	CASSEALAGAYEQYF	TGCGCCAGCAGTGAAGCCCTAGCGGGAGCCTACGAGCAGTACTTC
TRBJ2-7	NA	TRBV2	NA	CASSVPLAGYEQYF	TGTGCCAGCAGTGTACCCCTAGCCGGGTACGAGCAGTACTTC
TRBJ2-7	TRBD1	TRBV27	NA	CASSLDRWSYEQYF	TGTGCCAGCAGTTTGGACAGGTGGTCCTACGAGCAGTACTTC